This T cell receptor (beta chain) was recorded in a study of OX40 agonist ivuxolimab in advanced cancers. J lost 3 bases, V lost 5 bases, and 5 bases had no gene match. This CDR3 is built from 15 residues. Per germline, CDR1 MNHEY and CDR2 SVGAGI. Blood specimens came from baseline, cycle 4 day 1, and cycle 7 day 1. Profiled with immunoSEQ multiplex PCR; TCRdb holds only in-frame clones, not every one. The sample lists some 30,000 clones, roughly 79% occurring once. This rearrangement joins TRBV6-5 to TRBJ2-7; 12 nucleotides agree with TRBD2. Source: CD4+ or CD8+ T cells sorted from blood, taken in a trial of the OX40 agonist ivuxolimab. The receptor comes from an adult with an advanced solid tumor such as melanoma, head and neck, liver or kidney cancer. CDR3 sequence: CASSHRLAGDYEQYF. The CDR3 nucleotides are TGTGCCAGCAGTCACCGACTAGCGGGGGACTACGAGCAGTACTTC.